The 26 T cell receptor beta chains below were found in one sample sequenced in a study of cytomegalovirus exposure and HLA in healthy donors (TCRdb year 2017). The method was the immunoSEQ multiplex PCR assay. The multiplex PCR relied on a mix of 60 forward primers for TCR Vbeta segments and 13 reverse primers for TCR Jbeta segments. Entries here come from immuneACCESS through TCRdb and include only in-frame sequences with V and J called. Some clones fail to appear in such tables; in the studies checked, an unresolved V gene covers under half of the shortfall, and the cause of the remainder is unknown. For this sample there are some 120,000 clones; 60% to 85% appear just once. The biggest ten clones account for 12% of the sample. The sequencing sample was made of PBMCs. All receptors derive from a woman between 40 and 50 years old in good health and CMV-seropositive.

This clone was counted only a few times. The chain recombines TRBV7-2 with TRBJ1-2, with 7 bases fitting TRBD1. Losses at the gene ends were 5 bases for V and 7 bases for J; bases not matched to a gene: 13. The germline V gene has CDR1 SGHTA and CDR2 FQGNSA. The CDR3 is 15 amino acids. In DNA form, the CDR3 reads TGTGCCAGCAGCACAGGGGCCAGGGGGATAGGTGGCTACACCTTC. This gives the protein CASSTGARGIGGYTF.

The V gene is TRBV5-8, the J gene TRBJ1-2; 7 nucleotides match TRBD1. Per germline, CDR1 SGHTS and CDR2 YDEGEE. V was clipped by 4 bases and J by 7 bases; unmatched bases: 7. CDR3 length equals 13 residues. The CDR3 DNA reads as TGTGCCAGCAGCCAAGACAGGGCTGGTGGCTACACCTTC. This translates into CASSQDRAGGYTF.

This rearrangement joins TRBV18 to TRBJ2-5, with D hard to call. V was pared by 5 bases and J by 4 bases, with 5 bases between. Per germline, CDR1 KGHSH and CDR2 LQKENI. The CDR3 extends over 11 amino acids. CDR3 in amino acids: CASSTAETQYF. Written as DNA, the CDR3 is TGTGCCAGCTCAACAGCAGAGACCCAGTACTTC.

The chain combines TRBV19 with TRBJ2-1; TRBD2 might be the D (5 bases). CDR1 and CDR2 from the germline V gene are LNHDA and SQIVND (reference sequence). V lost 2 bases and J 6 bases, leaving 14 bases between the germline ends. The CDR3 covers 15 residues. The CDR3 DNA reads TGTGCCAGTAGTATATCGCAGAGGGCAGGCAATGAGCAGTTCTTC. This translates into CASSISQRAGNEQFF.

In nucleotides, the CDR3 is TGTGCCAGCAGCGTAGAAACCCTTCGGAGCGGGGGCCCTCGGTGGGGAAGGGATACGCAGTATTTT. This gives the protein CASSVETLRSGGPRWGRDTQYF. The chain couples TRBV9 to TRBJ2-3; TRBD2 aligns across 8 bases. The CDR3 consists of 22 residues. The V and J ends lost 0 bases and 6 bases, in that order; junction bases with no gene match: 27. Germline CDR1 reads SGDLS; CDR2 reads YYNGEE.

The chain employs TRBV2 and TRBJ1-3; D is unresolved. This CDR3 region has 13 residues. The ends were cut back, 7 bases at V and 0 bases at J, with 7 bases in the middle. CDR1 is SNHLY and CDR2 is FYNNEI in the germline V gene. The DNA of the CDR3 is TGTGCCAGCACCGAGGACTCTGGAAACACCATATATTTT. This gives the protein CASTEDSGNTIYF.

The chain links TRBV5-6 to TRBJ1-5; maybe TRBD1 (5 bases). The germline gives CDR1 SGHDT, CDR2 YYEEEE. CDR3 size: 17 residues. Trimming stripped 3 bases from V and 3 bases from J, with 19 bases between. The CDR3 sequence is CASSWGGVTRHNQPQHF. The CDR3 DNA is TGTGCCAGCAGCTGGGGCGGGGTGACTCGACACAATCAGCCCCAGCATTTT.

The rearrangement joins TRBV5-1 to TRBJ1-6; D is unresolved. This CDR3 spans 15 amino acids. V was shortened by 1 base and J by 8 bases, with 13 bases between the two germline ends. Germline lookup yields CDR1 SGHRS and CDR2 YFSETQ. The CDR3 sequence: CASSLQVDNYSPLHF. The CDR3 DNA is TGCGCCAGCAGCTTGCAGGTGGATAACTATTCACCCCTCCACTTT.

In this sample, this clone turned up a few times. The CDR3 region is CATSSWGAGQETQYF. The CDR3 DNA reads TGTGCCACCAGCTCTTGGGGCGCTGGACAAGAGACCCAGTACTTC. V is TRBV15 and J is TRBJ2-5, with D maybe TRBD1 (5 bases). Per germline, CDR1 LNHNV and CDR2 YYDKDF (reference sequence). Trimming cost V 5 bases and J 2 bases, with 15 bases left between them. The CDR3 sequence is 15 residues long. Together with reference TRBV15 and TRBJ2-5, the CDR3 gives the full variable domain: DAMVIQNPRYQVTQFGKPVTLSCSQTLNHNVMYWYQQKSSQAPKLLFHYYDKDFNNEADTPDNFQSRRPNTSFCFLDIRSPGLGDTAMYLCATSSWGAGQETQYFGPGTRLLVL.

This clone was detected only once. This chain uses TRBV4-1 with TRBJ1-5; D gene ambiguous. CDR3 length equals 13 residues. The V gene lost 0 bases and the J gene lost 6 bases, with 6 bases spanning the gap. Germline V gene data show CDR1 as MGHRA and CDR2 as YSYEKL. The DNA for the CDR3 is TGCGCCAGCAGCCAAGAGTGGGCTCAGCCCCAGCATTTT. Residues: CASSQEWAQPQHF.

This chain connects TRBV5-1 to TRBJ2-2; D perhaps matches TRBD2 (6 bases). The germline gives CDR1 SGHRS, CDR2 YFSETQ. The V gene lost 0 bases and the J gene lost 4 bases, with 16 bases spanning the gap. The CDR3 is made up of 17 amino acids. CDR3 sequence reads: CASSLVPPSALTGELFF. The CDR3 DNA follows: TGCGCCAGCAGCTTGGTCCCGCCTAGCGCTCTCACCGGGGAGCTGTTTTTT.

Concerning this clone itself: One end of the junction does not line up with germline, which may come from a read error. The chain carries TRBV5-6 and TRBJ1-2; D is perhaps TRBD1 (6 bases). Per the germline V gene, CDR1 is SGHDT and CDR2 is YYEEEE. The CDR3 loop spans 13 amino acids. The CDR3 reads CASSQQGHYDYTF. The DNA for the CDR3 is TGTGCCAGCAGCCAACAGGGCCACTATGACTACACCTTC. The full variable domain, rest sourced from reference TRBV5-6 and TRBJ1-2, is DAGVTQSPTHLIKTRGQQVTLRCSPKSGHDTVSWYQQALGQGPQFIFQYYEEEERQRGNFPDRFSGHQFPNYSSELNVNALLLGDSALYLCASSQQGHYDYTFGSGTRLTVV.

This chain links TRBV5-1 with TRBJ2-1; the match to TRBD2 covers 9 bases. The junction had 6 bases not matched to a gene; V was cut back by 0 bases and J by 2 bases. CDR1 and CDR2 (germline): SGHRS, YFSETQ. The CDR3 is 17 amino acids. The CDR3 sequence is CASSLAGAGGTYNEQFF. The CDR3 DNA reads TGCGCCAGCAGCTTGGCCGGAGCGGGGGGCACCTACAATGAGCAGTTCTTC.

The chain joins TRBV4-1 to TRBJ2-5; TRBD2 is a possible D gene (5 bases). V dropped 0 bases and J dropped 0 bases, with 14 bases sitting between them. The CDR3 has 17 residues. The germline V gene encodes CDR1 MGHRA and CDR2 YSYEKL. DNA for the CDR3: TGCGCCAGCAGCCAAGATCTTGGTCAAGCGGACCAAGAGACCCAGTACTTC. Translation gives CASSQDLGQADQETQYF.

The rearrangement uses TRBV19 and TRBJ1-6; D is perhaps TRBD1 (6 bases). Trimming pared 4 bases from V and 0 bases from J, leaving 10 bases between. This CDR3 is built from 16 residues. CDR1 LNHDA and CDR2 SQIVND come from the germline V gene (reference sequence). The CDR3 DNA follows: TGTGCCAGTAGTACCGAGGGGGTCTCCTATAATTCACCCCTCCACTTT. Protein: CASSTEGVSYNSPLHF.

This chain joins TRBV19 and TRBJ2-2; unclear D gene. Germline-derived CDR1 and CDR2 are LNHDA and SQIVND (reference sequence). The CDR3 has 14 amino acids. The V and J ends lost 3 bases and 1 base respectively, with 6 bases between them. CDR3 region: CASSISVNTGELFF. The CDR3 DNA follows: TGTGCCAGTAGTATTTCCGTGAACACCGGGGAGCTGTTTTTT.

The chain uses TRBV5-4 and TRBJ1-1; D perhaps matches TRBD1 (6 bases). The V gene lost 1 base and the J gene lost 3 bases, with 10 bases spanning the gap. Germline CDR1 SGHNT, CDR2 YYREEE (reference sequence). CDR3 length: 14 amino acids. In DNA form, the CDR3 reads TGTGCCAGCAGCTTGCAGGGGTCGCACACTGAAGCTTTCTTT. Translating gives CASSLQGSHTEAFF.

V usage is TRBV5-1 and J usage is TRBJ1-1; unclear D gene. The CDR3 is 14 residues long. Trimming left V 0 bases short and J 0 bases short, with 6 bases between. Germline assignment: CDR1 SGHRS and CDR2 YFSETQ. Here the CDR3 DNA reads TGCGCCAGCAGCTTGGTAGAATTGAACACTGAAGCTTTCTTT. This encodes CASSLVELNTEAFF.

V is TRBV5-3 and J is TRBJ2-1; the D gene is possibly TRBD2 (5 bases). TRBV5-3 counts as an open reading frame of uncertain function. The CDR3 length is 13 residues. V was trimmed by 2 bases and J by 14 bases, leaving 17 bases between them. The CDR3 DNA sequence: TGTGCCAGAAGCTTATCCCTAGCAAAACGGGAGTTCTTC. Translation: CARSLSLAKREFF.

This clone was counted once. This chain joins TRBV29-1 and TRBJ1-1; TRBD1 is a possible D gene (5 bases). The V and J ends lost 7 bases and 0 bases respectively, with 18 bases between them. The CDR3 sequence is 15 residues long. From germline, CDR1 is SQVTM and CDR2 ANQGSEA. The CDR3 loop reads CSARGPGSMNTEAFF. The DNA of the CDR3 is TGCAGCGCCCGCGGCCCAGGGTCCATGAACACTGAAGCTTTCTTT.

The chain combines TRBV5-4 with TRBJ1-2; 8 bases line up with TRBD1. V lost 4 bases and J lost 7; bases outside the gene matches: 15. The CDR3 has 16 residues. Germline V lookup: CDR1 SGHNT, CDR2 YYREEE (reference sequence). The CDR3 nucleotides are TGTGCCAGCAGCCCCGGGACAGGCACCTTAATGGGTGGCTACACCTTC. Protein sequence: CASSPGTGTLMGGYTF.

The chain is built from TRBV29-1 and TRBJ1-2; TRBD1 agrees at 9 bases. The germline gives CDR1 SQVTM, CDR2 ANQGSEA. The CDR3 contains 13 residues. V lost 2 bases and J lost 8; bases outside the gene matches: 6. The CDR3 loop is CSVEKAGTGGYTF. For the CDR3, the DNA is TGCAGCGTTGAAAAGGCCGGGACAGGGGGCTACACCTTC.

The chain has TRBV7-2 and TRBJ2-1, with 8 bases identical to TRBD2. Germline loops: CDR1 SGHTA, CDR2 FQGNSA. The CDR3 totals 15 residues. After removal of 2 bases from V and 9 bases from J, the junction contained 9 bases not matched to a gene. The CDR3 is CASSLRGGYLPEQFF. The CDR3 DNA is TGTGCCAGCAGCTTACGGGGGGGCTATCTCCCTGAGCAGTTCTTC.

This chain links TRBV6-1 with TRBJ1-2; 11 positions agree with TRBD1. Germline V gives CDR1 MNHNS, CDR2 SASEGT. CDR3 length: 14 amino acids. V lost 5 bases, J lost 8 bases, and 7 bases stayed unmatched. CDR3 nucleotides: TGTGCCAGCAGTTTCCGGACAGGGGGCCGGGGCTACACCTTC. Encoded protein: CASSFRTGGRGYTF.

V and J are TRBV6-1 and TRBJ2-5; 12 bases agree with TRBD1. In germline, CDR1 is MNHNS, CDR2 SASEGT. The CDR3 consists of 15 residues. Trimming took 6 bases from V and 1 from J; bases not matched to a gene: 3. CDR3 protein: CASRGTGGPQETQYF. The CDR3 DNA is TGTGCCAGCAGAGGGACAGGGGGCCCCCAAGAGACCCAGTACTTC.

The CDR3 DNA follows: TGTGCCAGCAGTTGGGACAGGCGTGGGGAAGCTTTCTTT. This codes for CASSWDRRGEAFF. This sequence joins TRBV2 and TRBJ1-1; TRBD1 matches at 8 bases. V dropped 5 bases and J dropped 8; count of bases not matched to a gene: 7. The germline gives CDR1 SNHLY, CDR2 FYNNEI. The CDR3 spans 13 residues. The full variable domain, completed using reference TRBV2 and TRBJ1-1, is EPEVTQTPSHQVTQMGQEVILRCVPISNHLYFYWYRQILGQKVEFLVSFYNNEISEKSEIFDDQFSVERPDGSNFTLKIRSTKLEDSAMYFCASSWDRRGEAFFGQGTRLTVV.